This T cell receptor beta chain stems from a study of immune cell composition in non-small cell lung cancer. The study's findings and limits: 60% to 75% of squamous and 30% to 40% of adenocarcinoma cases had tumour-associated clones >0.5%.

Normal lung sampling was at least 3 cm from the tumour, as distant as possible. Frozen unsorted single-cell suspensions supplied the genomic DNA. Method: immunoSEQ multiplex PCR; TCRdb's copy keeps in-frame clones and lacks some. This table has about 2,300 clones, approximately 70% appearing once. In its sample, this clone was seen a few times. Antigen specificity is unknown. V lost 6 bases, J lost 1 base, and 10 bases lay in between. Germline V CDR1 and CDR2: MNHNY, SVGAGI (reference sequence). The CDR3 length is 13 residues. The sample comprised non-adjacent lung tissue. The chain carries TRBV6-6 and TRBJ2-7; D might be TRBD2 (6 bases). This clonotype was obtained from a human donor with non-small cell lung cancer. The CDR3 sequence is CASSRRGSYEQYF. In DNA form, the CDR3 reads TGTGCCAGCAGCCGACGGGGGTCCTACGAGCAGTACTTC.